These 9 T cell receptor beta chains were sequenced from one sample in a study of blood T cell repertoires in COVID-19. Method: immunoSEQ multiplex PCR; TCRdb's copy keeps in-frame clones and lacks some. In the table there are approximately 97,000 clones, around 85% of which are singletons. Specimen: peripheral blood. These receptors were obtained from a human donor in a cohort sampled during active COVID-19.

This chain joins TRBV28 and TRBJ2-1; maybe TRBD2 (6 bases). Germline lookup yields CDR1 MDHEN and CDR2 SYDVKM. This CDR3 spans 13 amino acids. Deletions cut 7 bases from V and 6 bases from J, with 13 bases between. The chain's CDR3 is CASTLTSFNEQFF. The CDR3 DNA follows: TGTGCCAGCACCCTTACTAGCTTCAATGAGCAGTTCTTC.

V gene TRBV7-2 combines with J gene TRBJ1-6; TRBD1 agrees at 7 bases. Trimming at V came to 2 bases and at J to 5 bases, leaving 3 bases not matched to a gene. Per the germline V gene, CDR1 is SGHTA and CDR2 is FQGNSA. The CDR3 loop spans 15 amino acids. The DNA of the CDR3 is TGTGCCAGCAGCTTAATGACAGGGAATAATTCACCCCTCCACTTT. Translated: CASSLMTGNNSPLHF.

This rearrangement joins TRBV7-9 to TRBJ1-1, with D uncertain. Trimming shortened V by 3 bases and J by 0 bases, and 8 bases separated the two germline ends. This CDR3 comprises 14 residues. CDR1 is SEHNR, CDR2 FQNEAQ, per germline (reference sequence). CDR3 in DNA: TGTGCCAGCAGCTTTCTTCAGATGAACACTGAAGCTTTCTTT. This translates into CASSFLQMNTEAFF.

The chain has TRBV19 and TRBJ2-2, with D hard to call. The CDR3 contains 14 residues. Trimming took off 6 bases at V and 4 bases at J, with 12 bases between the two ends. Germline assignment: CDR1 LNHDA and CDR2 SQIVND (reference sequence). CDR3 protein: CASRVGVGTGELFF. The CDR3 DNA reads as TGTGCCAGTAGGGTGGGCGTTGGCACCGGGGAGCTGTTTTTT.

This chain uses TRBV15 with TRBJ1-1; D remains unclear. The CDR3 totals 14 residues. The V end was cut by 0 bases, the J end by 4 bases, with 9 bases between. Germline V gene lookup returns CDR1 LNHNV and CDR2 YYDKDF (reference sequence). The CDR3 spells CATSRDLESTEAFF. CDR3 in DNA: TGTGCCACCAGCAGAGATCTGGAGAGCACTGAAGCTTTCTTT. Full variable domain (outside the CDR3, taken from reference TRBV15 and TRBJ1-1): DAMVIQNPRYQVTQFGKPVTLSCSQTLNHNVMYWYQQKSSQAPKLLFHYYDKDFNNEADTPDNFQSRRPNTSFCFLDIRSPGLGDTAMYLCATSRDLESTEAFFGQGTRLTVV.

This CDR3 is CASSEELTRPYGYTF. Here the CDR3 DNA reads TGTGCCAGCAGTGAAGAATTGACAAGACCATATGGCTACACCTTC. The chain recombines TRBV6-1 with TRBJ1-2; D remains ambiguous. The CDR3 length is 15 residues. Germline V CDR1 and CDR2: MNHNS, SASEGT. Trimming stripped 1 base from V and 5 bases from J, with 14 bases between.

The chain carries TRBV5-1 and TRBJ2-7, with D uncertain. Per the germline V gene, CDR1 is SGHRS and CDR2 is YFSETQ. V was cut by 5 bases and J by 3 bases, with 15 bases left in between. The CDR3 covers 14 residues. CDR3 coding DNA: TGCGCCAGCAGGCTCCAAACGAGCAACTACGAGCAGTACTTC. Translation gives CASRLQTSNYEQYF.

This clone was counted between two and nine times. The sample holds other DNA sequences that translate to the same CDR3. The CDR3, as DNA: TGTGCCAGTAGTAGCCGGGACAGGGGGTACGAGCAGTACTTC. This encodes CASSSRDRGYEQYF. The chain employs TRBV19 and TRBJ2-7, with TRBD1 matching over 11 bases. V was pared by 4 bases and J by 4 bases, with 3 bases of the junction left unmatched. This CDR3 has 14 residues. Germline V gene sequence: CDR1 LNHDA, CDR2 SQIVND (reference sequence).

This chain uses TRBV9 with TRBJ1-3; 8 nucleotides match TRBD1. The CDR3 is 14 amino acids. Unmatched junction bases numbered 4, after V lost 4 bases and J lost 4 bases. Germline V gene data show CDR1 as SGDLS and CDR2 as YYNGEE. CDR3 in amino acids: CASSPTGGGNTIYF. The CDR3 region has the DNA TGTGCCAGCAGCCCTACAGGGGGGGGAAACACCATATATTTT.